This T cell receptor (beta chain) was captured by sequencing in a study of T cell responses to AZD1222 COVID-19 vaccine. About this clone itself: Its antigen remains unknown.

Germline V lookup: CDR1 MNHEY, CDR2 SVGAGI. V lost 5 bases and J lost 7; bases outside the gene matches: 7. The CDR3 contains 13 residues. Study-level findings and limits: Compared with day 0, the breadth and depth of the Spike-specific TCR repertoire rose significantly after two doses of AZD1222. Seropositivity was recorded at baseline in only six AZD1222 recipients. Donors were mostly white British, more females; clonal diversity possibly underestimated. Along spike, vaccine-associated CD4 TCRs were found throughout, with dominance at 160-218 and 743-854.

The protocol was immunoSEQ multiplex PCR, while the TCRdb copy is restricted to in-frame clones and leaves out a portion. This table has more than 95,000 clones, about 87% appearing once. The chain uses TRBV6-5 and TRBJ1-2, with 7 bases matching TRBD1. This TCR derives from an adult in good health. Sequenced material: peripheral blood, taken on day 0 of AZD1222 vaccination. The CDR3 here is CASSRGGAFGYTF. In DNA, the CDR3 is TGTGCCAGCAGTCGAGGGGGCGCGTTTGGCTACACCTTC.